This TCR beta chain was observed in a study of cytomegalovirus exposure and HLA in healthy donors. Study summary: Approximately 85 million unique TCRs from HLA-typed donors were held in an early data release.

Whole-study results and caveats: Association with HLA alleles at 0.05 false discovery rate was found for 16,951 TCR beta sequences in a later analysis.

The PCR was carried out with 60 Vbeta primers and 13 Jbeta primers. Sequencing was performed with immunoSEQ multiplex PCR; in TCRdb, only in-frame clones are kept and a portion is missing. This table has roughly 110,000 clones, around 78% appearing once. This clone was seen more than once but under ten times. The antigen is not known. The sample taken for sequencing was PBMCs. This receptor was identified in a man in his thirties or forties in good health and CMV-seronegative.

In nucleotides, the CDR3 is TGTGCCAGCAGCTTGGGGGGACTAACGGTCCCCCTCCACTTT. It yields the protein CASSLGGLTVPLHF. This chain links TRBV5-6 with TRBJ1-6, with D possibly being TRBD1 (5 bases). Germline CDR1 reads SGHDT; CDR2 reads YYEEEE. V was pared by 0 bases and J by 13 bases, with 14 bases between. CDR3 length equals 14 residues.